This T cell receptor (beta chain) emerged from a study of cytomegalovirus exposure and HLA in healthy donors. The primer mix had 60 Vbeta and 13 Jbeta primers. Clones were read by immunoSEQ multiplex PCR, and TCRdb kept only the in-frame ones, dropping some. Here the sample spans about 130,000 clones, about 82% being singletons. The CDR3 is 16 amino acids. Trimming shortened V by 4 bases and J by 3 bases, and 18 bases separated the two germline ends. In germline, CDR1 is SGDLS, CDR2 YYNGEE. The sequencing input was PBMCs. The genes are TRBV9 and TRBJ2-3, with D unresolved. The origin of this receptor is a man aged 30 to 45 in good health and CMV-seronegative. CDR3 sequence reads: CASSPVGQKRTDTQYF. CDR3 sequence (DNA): TGTGCCAGCAGCCCAGTAGGTCAGAAGCGTACAGATACGCAGTATTTT.